A single sample is the source of the 13 T cell receptor beta chains below, sequenced in a study of OX40 agonist ivuxolimab in advanced cancers. Some clones are missing from TCRdb's copy, which holds only in-frame ones; the method was immunoSEQ multiplex PCR. The table lists 65,000 to 85,000 clones, about 89% of them singletons. The sample in question was CD4+ or CD8+ T cells sorted from blood, obtained in a trial of the OX40 agonist ivuxolimab. These receptors were collected from an adult with an advanced solid tumor such as melanoma, head and neck, liver or kidney cancer.

V usage is TRBV9 and J usage is TRBJ2-1, with TRBD1 matching 8 bases. Germline V gene sequence: CDR1 SGDLS, CDR2 YYNGEE. The CDR3 is made up of 13 amino acids. Germline trimming cut 2 bases from V and 7 bases from J; bases unmatched to any gene: 2. The CDR3 DNA reads as TGTGCCAGCAGCGTCCGGACAGGGAATGAGCAGTTCTTC. It encodes CASSVRTGNEQFF.

The gene calls are TRBV27 and TRBJ2-7; D is perhaps TRBD2 (6 bases). CDR1 and CDR2 from the germline V gene are MNHEY and SMNVEV (reference sequence). The V end was cut by 4 bases, the J end by 0 bases, with 13 bases between. This CDR3 region has 15 residues. The CDR3 nucleotides read TGTGCCAGCAGTTCGTCGTTCGGGGGCTCCTACGAGCAGTACTTC. Protein product: CASSSSFGGSYEQYF.

The rearrangement joins TRBV9 to TRBJ1-2; D may be TRBD1 (5 bases). From germline, CDR1 is SGDLS and CDR2 YYNGEE. V was cut by 0 bases and J by 2 bases, with 11 bases left in between. CDR3 size: 15 residues. The CDR3 protein is CASSVEIGDNYGYTF. CDR3 nucleotides: TGTGCCAGCAGCGTAGAAATAGGGGACAACTATGGCTACACCTTC.

The genes are TRBV28 and TRBJ2-3; D possibly corresponds to TRBD2 (6 bases). The CDR3 runs to 17 residues. V was cut by 8 bases and J by 2 bases, with 23 bases left in between. The V gene's germline CDR1 is MDHEN and CDR2 SYDVKM. The DNA for the CDR3 is TGTGCCAGCTCAACGGAGGGAGTCGGGGGTATCACAGATACGCAGTATTTT. Protein product: CASSTEGVGGITDTQYF.

This sequence joins TRBV7-2 and TRBJ2-1; 7 nucleotides agree with TRBD2. V lost 1 base and J lost 3; bases outside the gene matches: 9. Germline loops: CDR1 SGHTA, CDR2 FQGNSA. The CDR3 consists of 17 residues. This chain's CDR3 is CASSLGGLAAGYNEQFF. The CDR3 region has the DNA TGTGCCAGCAGCTTAGGTGGTCTAGCGGCAGGCTACAATGAGCAGTTCTTC.

This rearrangement joins TRBV19 to TRBJ2-7, with 7 bases aligning to TRBD2. Germline loops: CDR1 LNHDA, CDR2 SQIVND (reference sequence). The CDR3 has 14 residues. The V gene end was trimmed by 3 bases and the J gene end by 0 bases; junction bases not matched to a gene: 2. Written as DNA, the CDR3 is TGTGCCAGTAGTATGACGGGGGGCTCCTACGAGCAGTACTTC. Translated, it gives CASSMTGGSYEQYF.

The rearrangement uses TRBV2 and TRBJ1-5; TRBD1 matches at 7 bases. The CDR3 consists of 14 residues. Trimming cost V 6 bases and J 5 bases; bases outside gene matches: 7. Looked up from germline, CDR1 is SNHLY and CDR2 is FYNNEI. CDR3 DNA sequence: TGTGCCAGCAGAGGGGACAGCGACCATCAGCCCCAGCATTTT. This sequence encodes CASRGDSDHQPQHF.

This clone came up a few times. The chain couples TRBV5-1 to TRBJ2-7; D perhaps matches TRBD2 (6 bases). Germline assignment: CDR1 SGHRS and CDR2 YFSETQ. Trimming shortened V by 4 bases and J by 1 base, and 15 bases separated the two germline ends. This CDR3 contains 15 residues. CDR3 DNA sequence: TGCGCCAGCAGCCCGGGGGTGGACTATTCCTACGAGCAGTACTTC. This gives the protein CASSPGVDYSYEQYF.

The chain combines TRBV19 with TRBJ2-5; D perhaps matches TRBD2 (5 bases). V lost 10 bases, J lost 4 bases, and 16 bases lay in between. The CDR3 has 13 residues. Germline V lookup: CDR1 LNHDA, CDR2 SQIVND (reference sequence). The CDR3 reads CATGERAGETQYF. The CDR3 bases are TGTGCCACTGGGGAGAGGGCGGGAGAGACCCAGTACTTC.

The chain links TRBV6-5 to TRBJ2-1; 10 bases fit TRBD2. Germline-derived CDR1 and CDR2 are MNHEY and SVGAGI. The J segment lost 7 bases and the V segment lost 0 bases, leaving 6 bases of the junction unmatched. The CDR3 is 16 residues long. The CDR3 loop reads CASSYSTGLAENEQFF. CDR3 DNA sequence: TGTGCCAGCAGTTACTCCACCGGACTAGCGGAAAATGAGCAGTTCTTC.

The rearrangement uses TRBV2 and TRBJ1-1; D remains ambiguous. The V gene's germline CDR1 is SNHLY and CDR2 FYNNEI. The CDR3 is made up of 11 amino acids. V was cut by 6 bases and J by 7 bases, with 9 bases left in between. CDR3 amino acids: CASRPLGEAFF. The CDR3 bases are TGTGCCAGCAGGCCCCTAGGTGAAGCTTTCTTT.

This sequence joins TRBV27 and TRBJ1-1, with a tentative D call TRBD1 (5 bases). The CDR3 spans 15 residues. Germline loops: CDR1 MNHEY, CDR2 SMNVEV (reference sequence). The germline V and J ends were trimmed by 4 bases and 5 bases, with 17 bases remaining between them. CDR3 loop: CASSSFRLRGTEAFF. In DNA, the CDR3 is TGTGCCAGCAGTTCCTTCCGCCTCCGGGGGACTGAAGCTTTCTTT.

The chain recombines TRBV2 with TRBJ2-5, with 11 bases lining up with TRBD2. The junction had 10 bases not matched to a gene; V was cut back by 8 bases and J by 2 bases. Germline-derived CDR1 and CDR2 are SNHLY and FYNNEI. CDR3 length equals 16 residues. The CDR3 DNA follows: TGTGCCAGCCAACAGGGCCTAGCGGGGGGACAAGAGACCCAGTACTTC. Its protein product is CASQQGLAGGQETQYF. Full variable domain (outside the CDR3, taken from reference TRBV2 and TRBJ2-5): EPEVTQTPSHQVTQMGQEVILRCVPISNHLYFYWYRQILGQKVEFLVSFYNNEISEKSEIFDDQFSVERPDGSNFTLKIRSTKLEDSAMYFCASQQGLAGGQETQYFGPGTRLLVL.